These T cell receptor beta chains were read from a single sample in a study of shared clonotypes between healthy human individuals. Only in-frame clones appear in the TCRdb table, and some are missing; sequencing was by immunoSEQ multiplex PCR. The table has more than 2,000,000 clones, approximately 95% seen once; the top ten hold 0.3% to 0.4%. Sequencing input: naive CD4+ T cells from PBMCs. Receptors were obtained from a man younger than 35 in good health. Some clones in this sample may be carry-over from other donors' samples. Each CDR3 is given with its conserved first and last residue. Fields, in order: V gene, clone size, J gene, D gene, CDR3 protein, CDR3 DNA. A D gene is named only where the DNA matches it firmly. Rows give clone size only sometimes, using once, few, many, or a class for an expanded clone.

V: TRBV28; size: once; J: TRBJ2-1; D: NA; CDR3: CASSASSGTWGNEQFF; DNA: TGTGCCAGCAGCGCATCATCCGGGACCTGGGGCAATGAGCAGTTCTTC
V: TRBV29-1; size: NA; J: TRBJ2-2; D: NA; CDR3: CSGLTGNTGELFF; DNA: TGCAGCGGGTTAACGGGGAACACCGGGGAGCTGTTTTTT
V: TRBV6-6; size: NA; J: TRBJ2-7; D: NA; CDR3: CASSYSGTQTYEQYF; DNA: TGTGCCAGCAGTTACTCGGGGACTCAAACCTACGAGCAGTACTTC
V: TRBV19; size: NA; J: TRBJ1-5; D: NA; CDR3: CASSIQWGGNQPQHF; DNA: TGTGCCAGTAGTATACAGTGGGGTGGCAATCAGCCCCAGCATTTT
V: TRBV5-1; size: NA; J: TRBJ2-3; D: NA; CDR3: CASSPGRSTDTQYF; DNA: TGCGCCAGCAGCCCCGGACGGAGCACAGATACGCAGTATTTT
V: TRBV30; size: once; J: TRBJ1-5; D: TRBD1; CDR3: CAWSDTGVDQPQHF; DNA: TGTGCCTGGAGTGATACAGGGGTGGATCAGCCCCAGCATTTT
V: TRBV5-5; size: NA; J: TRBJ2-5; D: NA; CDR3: CASSDEPGLRKYF; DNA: TGTGCCAGCAGCGATGAACCGGGACTGCGGAAGTACTTC
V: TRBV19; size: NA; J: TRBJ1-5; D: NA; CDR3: CASSKRGISNQPQHF; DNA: TGTGCCAGTAGTAAAAGGGGGATTAGCAATCAGCCCCAGCATTTT
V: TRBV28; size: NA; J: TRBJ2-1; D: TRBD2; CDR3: CASSLGGRDNEQFF; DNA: TGTGCCAGCAGTTTGGGCGGGAGGGACAATGAGCAGTTCTTC
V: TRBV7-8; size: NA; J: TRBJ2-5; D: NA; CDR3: CASSRPPTFQETQYF; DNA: TGTGCCAGCAGCCGTCCCCCAACTTTCCAAGAGACCCAGTACTTC
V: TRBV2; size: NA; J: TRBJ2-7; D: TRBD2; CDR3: CASSEEGSGVSSYEQYF; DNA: TGTGCCAGCAGTGAGGAGGGTAGCGGGGTGAGCTCCTACGAGCAGTACTTC
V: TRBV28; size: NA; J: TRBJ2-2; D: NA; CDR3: CASSLRVTNTGELFF; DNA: TGTGCCAGCAGTCTCAGGGTTACGAACACCGGGGAGCTGTTTTTT
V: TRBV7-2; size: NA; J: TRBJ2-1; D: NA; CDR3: CASTRPRGRGSYNEQFF; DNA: TGTGCCAGCACACGCCCACGGGGCCGGGGCTCCTACAATGAGCAGTTCTTC
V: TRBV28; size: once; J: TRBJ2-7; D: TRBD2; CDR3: CASSTLAYSSYEQYF; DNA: TGTGCCAGCAGTACACTAGCGTACAGCTCCTACGAGCAGTACTTC
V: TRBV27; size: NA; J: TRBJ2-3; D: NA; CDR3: CASSLLGTDTQYF; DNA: TGTGCCAGCAGTTTATTGGGCACAGATACGCAGTATTTT
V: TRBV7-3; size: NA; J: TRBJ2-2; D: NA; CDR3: CASSLVSDPDTGELFF; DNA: TGTGCCAGCAGCTTAGTTTCCGACCCAGACACCGGGGAGCTGTTTTTT
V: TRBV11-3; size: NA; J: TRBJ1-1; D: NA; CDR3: CASSLDSRRTEAFF; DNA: TGTGCCAGCAGCTTAGATTCCCGGCGAACTGAAGCTTTCTTT
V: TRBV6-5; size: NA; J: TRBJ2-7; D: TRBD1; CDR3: CASSYFGQGDEQYF; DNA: TGTGCCAGCAGTTACTTTGGACAGGGGGACGAGCAGTACTTC
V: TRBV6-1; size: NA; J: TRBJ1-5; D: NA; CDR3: CASSVGRGLNQPQHF; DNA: TGTGCCAGCAGTGTGGGCAGGGGACTCAATCAGCCCCAGCATTTT
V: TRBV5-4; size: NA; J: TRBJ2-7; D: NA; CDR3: CASSLESTTYEQYF; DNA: TGTGCCAGCAGCTTGGAATCTACCACCTACGAGCAGTACTTC
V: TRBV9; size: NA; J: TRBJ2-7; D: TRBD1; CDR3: CASSPRDRGSYEQYF; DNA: TGTGCCAGCAGCCCCCGGGACAGGGGATCCTACGAGCAGTACTTC
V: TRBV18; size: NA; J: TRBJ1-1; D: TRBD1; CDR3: CASSPNTGQGISEAFF; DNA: TGTGCCAGCTCACCAAACACGGGACAGGGGATTTCTGAAGCTTTCTTT
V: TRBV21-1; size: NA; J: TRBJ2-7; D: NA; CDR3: CASSKAPRDRGLAGVLREQYF; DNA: TGTGCCAGCAGCAAAGCGCCCCGGGACAGGGGGCTAGCGGGAGTACTTCGCGAGCAGTACTTC
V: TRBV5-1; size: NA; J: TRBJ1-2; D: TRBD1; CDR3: CASSPRQGSNYGYTF; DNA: TGCGCCAGCAGCCCCCGACAGGGGAGTAACTATGGCTACACCTTC
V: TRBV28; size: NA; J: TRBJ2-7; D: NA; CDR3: CASSLSVPGGPYEQYF; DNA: TGTGCCAGCAGTTTAAGTGTCCCCGGGGGGCCCTACGAGCAGTACTTC
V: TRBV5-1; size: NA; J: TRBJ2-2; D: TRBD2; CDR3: CASRFGLAGPGIGELFF; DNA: TGCGCCAGCAGATTCGGGCTAGCGGGTCCCGGGATCGGGGAGCTGTTTTTT
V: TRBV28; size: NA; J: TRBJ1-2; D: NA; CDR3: CASSLRPIYGYTF; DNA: TGTGCCAGCAGTTTGCGGCCGATCTATGGCTACACCTTC
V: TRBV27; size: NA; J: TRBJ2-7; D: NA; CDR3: CASSSQKTSYEQYF; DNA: TGTGCCAGCAGTTCCCAAAAAACCTCCTACGAGCAGTACTTC
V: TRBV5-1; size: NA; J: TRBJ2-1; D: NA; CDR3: CASSLFVDSYNEQFF; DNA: TGCGCCAGCAGCTTGTTCGTTGATTCCTACAATGAGCAGTTCTTC
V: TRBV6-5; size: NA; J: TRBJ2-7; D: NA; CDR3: CASSIGTTYEQYF; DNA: TGTGCCAGCAGTATTGGGACGACCTACGAGCAGTACTTC
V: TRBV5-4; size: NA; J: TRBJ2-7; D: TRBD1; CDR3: CASSRRDRVSYEQYF; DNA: TGTGCCAGCAGCCGGAGGGACAGGGTCTCCTACGAGCAGTACTTC
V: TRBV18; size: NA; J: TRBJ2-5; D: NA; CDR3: CASSPRNDETQYF; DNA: TGTGCCAGCTCACCACGGAACGACGAGACCCAGTACTTC
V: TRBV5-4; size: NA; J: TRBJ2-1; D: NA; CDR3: CASSSRGGRYNEQFF; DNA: TGTGCCAGCAGTTCGAGGGGGGGGAGATACAATGAGCAGTTCTTC
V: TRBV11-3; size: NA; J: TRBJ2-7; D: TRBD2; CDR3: CASSLGLAGGGEQYF; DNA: TGTGCCAGCAGCTTAGGACTAGCGGGAGGAGGCGAGCAGTACTTC
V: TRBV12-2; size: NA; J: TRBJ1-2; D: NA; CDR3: CASRLARVGASGYTF; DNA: TGTGCAAGTCGCTTAGCGAGGGTGGGGGCCTCTGGCTACACCTTC
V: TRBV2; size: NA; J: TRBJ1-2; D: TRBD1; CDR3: CASSGDRSFNYGYTF; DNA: TGTGCCAGCAGTGGGGACAGGTCTTTTAACTATGGCTACACCTTC
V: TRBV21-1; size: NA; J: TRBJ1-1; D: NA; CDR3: CASIPRDMNTEAFF; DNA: TGTGCCAGCATCCCCAGGGATATGAACACTGAAGCTTTCTTT
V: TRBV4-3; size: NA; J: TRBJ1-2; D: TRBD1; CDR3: CASSRSLQGAGGYTF; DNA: TGCGCCAGCAGCCGATCGCTACAGGGGGCGGGTGGCTACACCTTC
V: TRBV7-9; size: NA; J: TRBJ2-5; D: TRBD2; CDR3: CASVPGLAGLRETQYF; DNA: TGTGCCAGCGTCCCGGGACTAGCGGGATTGCGAGAGACCCAGTACTTC
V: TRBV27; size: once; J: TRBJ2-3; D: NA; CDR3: CASSLGPPDTQYF; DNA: TGTGCCAGCAGTTTAGGCCCCCCAGATACGCAGTATTTT
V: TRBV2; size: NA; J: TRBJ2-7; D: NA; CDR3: CASSVRHGPFEQYF; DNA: TGTGCCAGCAGTGTAAGACACGGGCCATTCGAGCAGTACTTC